These 15 T cell receptor beta chains originate from one sample sequenced in a study of CD8+ T cells in alopecia areata. cDNA prepared by RNA extraction and subsequent reverse transcription served as the template for sequencing. The data were produced by immunoSEQ multiplex PCR, yet TCRdb's version contains in-frame clones alone and is incomplete. This sample carries about 150,000 clones, 87% of them seen once, and the ten largest clones take roughly 15%. The specimen was CD8+ T cells sorted from blood, collected at week 0. These receptors were collected from a human donor with alopecia areata.

This sequence joins TRBV30 and TRBJ2-6, with D possibly matching TRBD1 (6 bases). CDR3 length: 14 residues. Trimming shortened V by 1 base and J by 2 bases, and 6 bases separated the two germline ends. Germline values: CDR1 GTSNPN, CDR2 SVGIG (reference sequence). The CDR3 DNA sequence: TGTGCCTGGAGTGCAGGGGCTGGGGCCAACGTCCTGACTTTC. Translation gives CAWSAGAGANVLTF.

This chain links TRBV5-1 with TRBJ1-6; TRBD1 matches at 9 bases. Germline V gives CDR1 SGHRS, CDR2 YFSETQ. The CDR3 is made up of 17 amino acids. With 0 bases clipped from V and 10 bases from J, the junction kept 11 bases outside the gene matches. Here the CDR3 DNA reads TGCGCCAGCAGCTTGGACCTATATGAGACAGGGGGGTCACCCCTCCACTTT. It translates to CASSLDLYETGGSPLHF.

J is TRBJ2-7 and V is TRBV29-1, with 9 bases that match TRBD2. The germline V gene encodes CDR1 SQVTM and CDR2 ANQGSEA. V gave up 4 bases and J gave up 2 bases; unmatched junction bases: 3. The length of the CDR3 is 13 residues. CDR3 sequence (DNA): TGCAGCGTTGTGGGCGGGGGGGCCTACGAGCAGTACTTC. This sequence encodes CSVVGGGAYEQYF.

The genes are TRBV2 and TRBJ2-2; no reliable D call. Germline V gene lookup returns CDR1 SNHLY and CDR2 FYNNEI. This CDR3 region has 13 residues. Deletions cut 2 bases from V and 5 bases from J, with 6 bases between. CDR3 loop: CASSETGTGELFF. In DNA, the CDR3 is TGTGCCAGCAGTGAAACGGGTACCGGGGAGCTGTTTTTT.

This clone was seen a single time. The chain couples TRBV29-1 to TRBJ2-7; D gene uncertain. The CDR3 spans 13 residues. CDR1 and CDR2 from the germline V gene are SQVTM and ANQGSEA. V lost 5 bases, J lost 5 bases, and 16 bases lay in between. CDR3 sequence (DNA): TGCAGCGTTTTGTACTCGGTGGGGAACGAGCAGTACTTC. It translates to CSVLYSVGNEQYF.

With respect to this clone: At the DNA level, this CDR3 is encoded by other sequences in the same sample as well. The V call is TRBV11-2, the J call TRBJ2-7, with no clear D. V was clipped by 1 base and J by 1 base, with 5 bases between them. The germline CDR1 and CDR2 sequences are SGHAT and FQNNGV. The CDR3 loop spans 13 amino acids. This CDR3 is CASSLAASYEQYF. The DNA for the CDR3 is TGTGCCAGCAGCTTAGCGGCGTCCTACGAGCAGTACTTC.

The rearrangement links TRBV5-1 to TRBJ2-1; 7 bases map to TRBD2. The junction had 15 bases not matched to a gene; V was cut back by 4 bases and J by 8 bases. Germline CDR1 reads SGHRS; CDR2 reads YFSETQ. The CDR3 covers 16 residues. Here the CDR3 DNA reads TGCGCCAGCAGCCCGGGCGTGGGAGGGGTAAAAGATGAGCAGTTCTTC. Translated: CASSPGVGGVKDEQFF.

The chain links TRBV19 to TRBJ2-7; D uncertain. Germline V gene lookup returns CDR1 LNHDA and CDR2 SQIVND (reference sequence). V lost 3 bases, J lost 4 bases, and 16 bases lay in between. The CDR3 has 15 residues. This CDR3 reads CASSIGLDHPYEQYF. The DNA for the CDR3 is TGTGCCAGTAGTATTGGGCTAGACCACCCTTACGAGCAGTACTTC.

The rearrangement uses TRBV7-8 and TRBJ2-6; no firm D call. V was cut by 5 bases and J by 0 bases, with 8 bases left in between. CDR1 SGHVS and CDR2 FQNEAQ come from the germline V gene. This CDR3 has 15 residues. CDR3 amino acids: CASSPSHSGANVLTF. For the CDR3, the DNA is TGTGCCAGCAGCCCCTCCCACTCTGGGGCCAACGTCCTGACTTTC.

The DNA of the CDR3 is TGTGCCACAACCTACGGGCAGGGGAATTCACCCCTCCACTTT. This sequence encodes CATTYGQGNSPLHF. This chain joins TRBV27 and TRBJ1-6, with D perhaps matching TRBD1 (6 bases). Germline CDR1 and CDR2: MNHEY and SMNVEV (reference sequence). CDR3 length: 14 amino acids. V lost 10 bases and J 7 bases, leaving 17 bases between the germline ends.

The chain employs TRBV5-4 and TRBJ2-7; possible D gene TRBD2, 6 bases. CDR1 is SGHNT, CDR2 YYREEE, per germline (reference sequence). The V end was cut by 0 bases, the J end by 4 bases, with 14 bases between. There are 15 residues in the CDR3. The CDR3 spells CASSLEAGRDYEQYF. The CDR3 DNA reads as TGTGCCAGCAGCTTGGAGGCGGGGCGGGATTACGAGCAGTACTTC.

The chain couples TRBV11-3 to TRBJ1-1, with D perhaps TRBD1 (5 bases). The germline V and J ends were trimmed by 5 bases and 5 bases, with 15 bases remaining between them. The CDR3 is 14 residues long. Germline CDR1 is SGHNT and CDR2 is YENEEA. The CDR3 DNA sequence: TGTGCCAGCAGCAGCGGGACGACGGGGACTGAAGCTTTCTTT. This encodes CASSSGTTGTEAFF. Based on the CDR3 plus reference TRBV11-3 and TRBJ1-1, the full variable domain is EAGVVQSPRYKIIEKKQPVAFWCNPISGHNTLYWYLQNLGQGPELLIRYENEEAVDDSQLPKDRFSAERLKGVDSTLKIQPAELGDSAVYLCASSSGTTGTEAFFGQGTRLTVV.

This rearrangement joins TRBV27 to TRBJ1-5; D not resolved. The CDR3 has 15 residues. CDR1 and CDR2 (germline): MNHEY, SMNVEV (reference sequence). The germline V and J ends were trimmed by 0 bases and 3 bases, with 9 bases remaining between them. The CDR3 sequence: CASSLSWGYNQPQHF. CDR3 sequence (DNA): TGTGCCAGCAGTTTATCGTGGGGATACAATCAGCCCCAGCATTTT.

This rearrangement joins TRBV7-9 to TRBJ2-1, with 7 bases fitting TRBD1. The germline CDR1 and CDR2 sequences are SEHNR and FQNEAQ (reference sequence). The V gene end was trimmed by 5 bases and the J gene end by 1 base; junction bases not matched to a gene: 5. The CDR3 has 15 amino acids. The CDR3 loop is CASSPSGGSYNEQFF. The CDR3 bases are TGTGCCAGCAGCCCCTCAGGGGGATCCTACAATGAGCAGTTCTTC. The full variable domain, its missing parts supplied by reference TRBV7-9 and TRBJ2-1, is DTGVSQNPRHKITKRGQNVTFRCDPISEHNRLYWYRQTLGQGPEFLTYFQNEAQLEKSRLLSDRFSAERPKGSFSTLEIQRTEQGDSAMYLCASSPSGGSYNEQFFGPGTRLTVL.

This chain uses TRBV27 with TRBJ2-7; unclear D gene. CDR3 length: 12 amino acids. Germline V gives CDR1 MNHEY, CDR2 SMNVEV (reference sequence). V was pared by 5 bases and J by 7 bases, with 12 bases between. Here the CDR3 reads CASSHNIGEQYF. The CDR3 nucleotides read TGTGCCAGCAGTCATAATATTGGGGAGCAGTACTTC.